The rows below give T cell receptor beta chains drawn from one sample of a study of CD8 T cells in ankylosing spondylitis. From the 5' RACE reads, TCRdb called clonotypes with MiXCR, one entry per CDR3 protein. The table lists about 340,000 distinct CDR3 sequences, roughly 14% of them singletons, with roughly 1.1% in the top ten. Sequenced input: blood, either unsorted or a sorted T cell fraction (not recorded which). Receptor source: a male donor with ankylosing spondylitis or in good health (not recorded which). Each CDR3 is given with its conserved first and last residue. The order of the fields is clone size, J gene, D gene, V gene, CDR3 protein, CDR3 DNA. A D gene is named only where the DNA matches it firmly. Some rows mark clone size as missing; the rest say once, few, many or name a class of expanded clone.

>NA|TRBJ2-1|NA|TRBV20-1
CSASAPASEQFF
TGCAGTGCTAGTGCCCCAGCGAGTGAGCAGTTCTTC
>few|TRBJ2-2|TRBD2|TRBV6-1
CASGLAGRAGELFF
TGTGCCAGCGGACTAGCGGGAAGGGCCGGGGAGCTGTTTTTT
>NA|TRBJ2-5|NA|TRBV29-1
CSVSPRGSQETQYF
TGCAGCGTCTCACCGAGGGGTAGCCAAGAGACCCAGTACTTC
>NA|TRBJ1-1|NA|TRBV6-1
CASSGGSRNTEAFF
TGTGCCAGCTCGGGAGGGTCCCGGAACACTGAAGCTTTCTTT
>NA|TRBJ1-6|NA|TRBV12-3/TRBV12-4
CASSFVVGVASPLHF
TGTGCCAGCAGTTTTGTCGTTGGGGTGGCGTCACCCCTCCACTTT
>NA|TRBJ2-7|NA|TRBV18
CASSSGSGSSYEQYF
TGTGCCAGCTCATCTGGTTCTGGGAGCTCCTACGAGCAGTACTTC
>few|TRBJ1-5|NA|TRBV6-2/TRBV6-3
CASGGRGQPQHF
TGTGCCAGTGGAGGGAGGGGTCAGCCCCAGCATTTT
>NA|TRBJ2-3|NA|TRBV25-1
CADPPRSGLTDTQYF
TGTGCCGACCCCCCTAGGTCGGGCCTCACAGATACGCAGTATTTT
>NA|TRBJ2-1|TRBD1|TRBV5-1
CASSPSSPGQGARNEQFF
TGCGCCAGCAGCCCAAGTTCCCCGGGACAGGGGGCGCGGAATGAGCAGTTCTTC
>many|TRBJ2-1|NA|TRBV5-1
CASSLDNEQFF
TGCGCCAGCAGCTTGGACAATGAGCAGTTCTTC
>NA|TRBJ2-1|TRBD2|TRBV30
CAWSKGTSGRNEQFF
TGTGCCTGGAGTAAAGGGACTAGCGGGAGAAATGAGCAGTTCTTC
>NA|TRBJ2-5|NA|TRBV12-3/TRBV12-4
CASSLVHPRETQYF
TGTGCCAGCAGTTTAGTCCACCCTCGAGAGACCCAGTACTTC
>few|TRBJ2-7|TRBD2|TRBV7-2
CASSSRLAGVPYEQYF
TGTGCCAGCAGCTCCAGACTAGCGGGAGTTCCCTACGAGCAGTACTTC
>NA|TRBJ2-2|TRBD1|TRBV10-2
CASSEGGRGQGTGELFF
TGCGCCAGCAGTGAGGGTGGAAGGGGGCAAGGCACCGGGGAGCTGTTTTTT
>many|TRBJ1-1|TRBD1|TRBV5-6
CASSFRQGLNTEAFF
TGTGCCAGCAGCTTCAGACAGGGGCTGAACACTGAAGCTTTCTTT
>NA|TRBJ2-2|NA|TRBV11-2
CASSPPKFTGELFF
TGTGCCAGCAGCCCTCCGAAGTTCACCGGGGAGCTGTTTTTT
>few|TRBJ1-1|NA|TRBV7-6
CASSPHRDGMNTEAFF
TGTGCCAGCAGCCCACACCGAGACGGAATGAACACTGAAGCTTTCTTT
>once|TRBJ1-2|NA|TRBV29-1
CSVTLAGTSGYTF
TGCAGCGTCACCCTGGCGGGTACCAGTGGCTACACCTTC
>many|TRBJ1-2|TRBD1|TRBV5-1
CASSARDRALGSYTF
TGCGCCAGCAGCGCCCGGGACAGGGCGCTGGGGAGCTACACCTTC
>NA|TRBJ2-7|NA|TRBV4-2
CASSQGPASSYEQYF
TGTGCCAGCAGCCAAGGCCCAGCGTCCTCCTACGAGCAGTACTTC
>few|TRBJ2-7|TRBD2|TRBV4-1
CASSQELRTSGKYEQYF
TGCGCCAGCAGCCAAGAATTAAGGACTAGCGGGAAATACGAGCAGTACTTC
>few|TRBJ2-7|NA|TRBV5-1
CASRGESSYEQYF
TGCGCCAGCCGGGGCGAAAGCTCCTACGAGCAGTACTTC
>few|TRBJ2-1|TRBD2|TRBV7-9
CASSLVGGLADNEQFF
TGTGCCAGCAGCTTAGTAGGGGGACTAGCGGACAATGAGCAGTTCTTC
>many|TRBJ2-2|NA|TRBV5-1
CASSPGTRNTGELFF
TGCGCCAGCAGTCCCGGGACACGAAACACCGGGGAGCTGTTTTTT
>few|TRBJ2-3|NA|TRBV4-1
CASSQEAVNADTQYF
TGCGCCAGCAGCCAAGAGGCAGTTAACGCAGATACGCAGTATTTT
>few|TRBJ2-5|TRBD2|TRBV5-1
CASSFSGGPLQETQYF
TGCGCCAGCAGCTTTAGCGGGGGCCCTCTCCAAGAGACCCAGTACTTC
>few|TRBJ2-5|TRBD1|TRBV29-1
CSSDRGDQETQYF
TGCAGCTCCGACAGGGGCGACCAAGAGACCCAGTACTTC
>NA|TRBJ2-4|TRBD1|TRBV30
CAWNSGTGGEVDIQYF
TGTGCCTGGAACTCGGGTACAGGGGGCGAAGTGGACATTCAGTACTTC
>NA|TRBJ2-5|NA|TRBV2
CASRGTDF
TGTGCCAGCAGAGGGACGGACTTC
>few|TRBJ2-1|NA|TRBV29-1
CSASGSYNEQFF
TGCAGCGCGTCGGGTTCCTACAATGAGCAGTTCTTC
>NA|TRBJ2-7|NA|TRBV7-9
CASSYVPSGFSSYEQYF
TGTGCCAGCAGCTACGTCCCATCTGGTTTTAGCTCCTACGAGCAGTACTTC
>few|TRBJ2-3|TRBD2|TRBV4-2
CASSQFGTSGSTDTQYF
TGTGCCAGCAGCCAATTCGGGACTAGCGGGAGCACAGATACGCAGTATTTT
>NA|TRBJ2-3|NA|TRBV20-1
CSARQEGADTQYF
TGCAGTGCTAGGCAGGAGGGCGCAGATACGCAGTATTTT
>NA|TRBJ2-5|NA|TRBV28
CASSPGGTAGETQYF
TGTGCCAGCAGTCCAGGGGGGACAGCAGGGGAGACCCAGTACTTC
>NA|TRBJ2-5|NA|TRBV25-1
CASSDFLAGETQYF
TGTGCCAGCAGTGATTTTCTGGCAGGAGAGACCCAGTACTTC
>many|TRBJ2-1|TRBD2|TRBV12-3/TRBV12-4
CASSERGGSYNEQFF
TGTGCCAGCAGTGAGCGGGGGGGCTCCTACAATGAGCAGTTCTTC
>NA|TRBJ2-3|TRBD2|TRBV3-1
CATSLLVSGGPYTDTQYF
TGTGCCACCAGTTTGCTAGTCAGCGGGGGCCCTTACACAGATACGCAGTATTTT
>NA|TRBJ1-2|NA|TRBV3-1
CASSQGPAYGYTF
TGTGCCAGCAGCCAAGGGCCAGCCTATGGCTACACCTTC
>NA|TRBJ2-7|NA|TRBV19
CASSQGRESYEQYF
TGTGCCAGTAGTCAGGGCCGTGAATCCTACGAGCAGTACTTC
>NA|TRBJ1-1|NA|TRBV10-3
CAISGAGLATEAFF
TGTGCCATCAGTGGTGCAGGGTTGGCCACTGAAGCTTTCTTT
>few|TRBJ1-6|NA|TRBV18
CASSLTRADRLANSPLHF
TGTGCCAGCTCACTCACTCGGGCCGACAGACTTGCCAATTCACCCCTCCACTTT
>few|TRBJ1-1|NA|TRBV7-9
CATRGQERLNTEAFF
TGTGCCACCCGGGGGCAGGAACGATTGAACACTGAAGCTTTCTTT
>few|TRBJ1-1|NA|TRBV11-1
CASSFGGLRTEAFF
TGTGCCAGCAGCTTTGGAGGGTTAAGGACTGAAGCTTTCTTT
>NA|TRBJ2-3|TRBD1|TRBV27
CASRSYGQGTQYF
TGTGCCAGCAGGAGCTACGGACAGGGGACGCAGTATTTT
>many|TRBJ1-5|NA|TRBV5-1
CASSLGAGVPQPQHF
TGCGCCAGCAGCTTGGGAGCGGGAGTTCCCCAGCCCCAGCATTTT
>NA|TRBJ2-1|TRBD1|TRBV6-5
CASSYRGQVTYNEQFF
TGTGCCAGCAGTTACCGCGGACAGGTTACCTACAATGAGCAGTTCTTC
>NA|TRBJ2-1|TRBD1|TRBV12-3/TRBV12-4
CASSSDRGGSNEQFF
TGTGCCAGCAGCTCGGACAGGGGTGGGTCGAATGAGCAGTTCTTC
>few|TRBJ1-1|NA|TRBV20-1
CSADLETEAFF
TGCAGTGCCGACCTTGAGACTGAAGCTTTCTTT
>few|TRBJ2-5|TRBD2|TRBV4-1
CASSQRPGGSQETQYF
TGCGCCAGCAGCCAACGACCGGGAGGTTCCCAAGAGACCCAGTACTTC
>NA|TRBJ2-3|TRBD2|TRBV5-6
CASTRRTSGGPNTQYF
TGTGCCAGCACTCGGAGGACTAGCGGGGGACCCAATACGCAGTATTTT
>few|TRBJ1-5|NA|TRBV12-3/TRBV12-4
CASTALNQPQHF
TGTGCCTCCACAGCACTCAATCAGCCCCAGCATTTT
>once|TRBJ2-1|TRBD2|TRBV11-1
CASSPPRLAGGAYNEQFF
TGTGCCAGCAGCCCCCCCAGACTAGCGGGAGGTGCATACAATGAGCAGTTCTTC
>many|TRBJ1-1|NA|TRBV3-1
CASSQGRTEAFF
TGCGCCAGCAGCCAAGGGAGGACTGAAGCTTTCTTT
>few|TRBJ2-7|NA|TRBV2
CASSERQEYSYEQYF
TGTGCCAGCAGTGAACGTCAGGAATACTCCTACGAGCAGTACTTC
>NA|TRBJ2-3|NA|TRBV3-1
CASSQDRGKDTQYF
TGTGCCAGCAGCCAAGATCGGGGGAAAGATACGCAGTATTTT
>NA|TRBJ2-7|TRBD1|TRBV7-9
CASSLPGDRDHEQYF
TGTGCCAGCAGCTTACCAGGGGACAGGGACCACGAGCAGTACTTC
>NA|TRBJ2-5|NA|TRBV11-3
CASSHFRGETQYF
TGTGCCAGCAGCCACTTTAGAGGGGAGACCCAGTACTTC
>NA|TRBJ2-3|NA|TRBV29-1
CSAAKFTDTQYF
TGCAGCGCAGCAAAGTTCACAGATACGCAGTATTTT
>NA|TRBJ2-7|NA|TRBV6-6
CASSLQGPLEQYF
TGTGCCAGCAGCCTACAGGGCCCGCTCGAGCAGTACTTC
>few|TRBJ1-1|NA|TRBV20-1
CSATSFGPDTEAFF
TGCAGTGCTACGTCCTTCGGTCCGGACACTGAAGCTTTCTTT